Below, one T cell receptor (beta chain) is given with its context. Antigen: not known. The data derive from a study of T cell responses to AZD1222 COVID-19 vaccine. Across the study: Second doses at about 4 or about 12 weeks were pooled.

The method was immunoSEQ multiplex PCR; TCRdb's version includes in-frame clones alone and lacks a portion of them. The sample consists of tens of thousands of clones, 88% of them appearing once. Whole-study results and caveats: Variant regions that are unmutated are reportedly the target of nearly half of spike-specific TCRs. Spike-specific TCR breadth and depth grew following two AZD1222 doses. Seropositive at baseline were only a handful of AZD1222 recipients.

Trimming cost V 4 bases and J 2 bases; bases outside gene matches: 5. Germline V gene lookup returns CDR1 MDHEN and CDR2 SYDVKM. The CDR3 is 15 amino acids. The TCR sequence derives from an adult in good health. The chain is built from TRBV28 and TRBJ2-3; 8 bases agree with TRBD1. Source: peripheral blood, taken on day 0 of AZD1222 vaccination. In DNA form, the CDR3 reads TGTGCCAGCAGTTGGAACAGGGGGGCCACAGATACGCAGTATTTT. This sequence encodes CASSWNRGATDTQYF. The full variable domain, completed using reference TRBV28 and TRBJ2-3, is DVKVTQSSRYLVKRTGEKVFLECVQDMDHENMFWYRQDPGLGLRLIYFSYDVKMKEKGDIPEGYSVSREKKERFSLILESASTNQTSMYLCASSWNRGATDTQYFGPGTRLTVL.